This is a list of T cell receptor beta chains from one sample in a study of regulatory T cells in long-lasting Graves disease. TCRdb used MiXCR to reprocess the multiplex PCR reads, holding one entry per CDR3 protein. Here the sample spans about 560,000 distinct CDR3 sequences, 15% to 20% being singletons. The sample also formed part of further work on T cells in Graves' hyperthyroidism and ophthalmopathy.

The specimen comprised peripheral blood mononuclear cells (PBMCs), sampled at new diagnosis, from a patient treated with antithyroid drugs. The source is a man aged 18-30 years with Graves disease. Each CDR3 is given with its conserved first and last residue. A D gene is named only where the DNA matches it firmly. Clone size, where shown, is once, few, many, or a class for clones that have expanded.

D gene: -
V gene: TRBV3-1
clone size: -
J gene: TRBJ2-3
CDR3 DNA: TGTGCCAGCAGCGGGAGACAGGCAGATACGCAGTATTTT
CDR3 protein: CASSGRQADTQYF

D gene: -
V gene: TRBV27
clone size: -
J gene: TRBJ1-2
CDR3 DNA: TGTGCCAGTACCTCCGGGACAACCTCCGGTTTGGGCTACACCTTC
CDR3 protein: CASTSGTTSGLGYTF

D gene: TRBD1
V gene: TRBV2
clone size: many
J gene: TRBJ1-5
CDR3 DNA: TGTGCCAGCAGTGGACAGGGCGGGAATCAGCCCCAGCATTTT
CDR3 protein: CASSGQGGNQPQHF

D gene: -
V gene: TRBV20-1
clone size: many
J gene: TRBJ2-7
CDR3 DNA: TGCAGTGCTAGGGGACCCGCCTACGAGCAGTACTTC
CDR3 protein: CSARGPAYEQYF

D gene: -
V gene: TRBV9
clone size: -
J gene: TRBJ2-3
CDR3 DNA: TGTGCCAGCAGCATAGGGGGGGCCAGCACAGATACGCAGTATTTT
CDR3 protein: CASSIGGASTDTQYF

D gene: -
V gene: TRBV30
clone size: few
J gene: TRBJ2-7
CDR3 DNA: TGTGCCGGGAGGTGGACAGTTGGGGAGCAGTACTTC
CDR3 protein: CAGRWTVGEQYF

D gene: TRBD1
V gene: TRBV10-1
clone size: -
J gene: TRBJ1-1
CDR3 DNA: TGCGCCAGCAGTCCCAGGGGGGTAACTGGAGCTTTCTTT
CDR3 protein: CASSPRGVTGAFF

D gene: -
V gene: TRBV4-1
clone size: few
J gene: TRBJ2-7
CDR3 DNA: TGCGCCAGCAGCCAAGCATACGAAGGGAACCGGGCCTACGAGCAGTACTTC
CDR3 protein: CASSQAYEGNRAYEQYF

D gene: TRBD1
V gene: TRBV7-3
clone size: many
J gene: TRBJ2-1
CDR3 DNA: TGTGCCAGCAGCCTAACCCCGGGACAGAATGAGCAGTTCTTC
CDR3 protein: CASSLTPGQNEQFF

D gene: TRBD2
V gene: TRBV5-1
clone size: many
J gene: TRBJ2-7
CDR3 DNA: TGCGCCAGCAGCTTGGAAGCTAGCGGTCCTAGGGTGCAGTACTTC
CDR3 protein: CASSLEASGPRVQYF

D gene: TRBD2
V gene: TRBV11-3
clone size: -
J gene: TRBJ2-3
CDR3 DNA: TGTGCCAGCAGCGGCCTGACTAGCGGGGGGGGCACAGATACGCAGTATTTT
CDR3 protein: CASSGLTSGGGTDTQYF

D gene: -
V gene: TRBV12-3/TRBV12-4
clone size: few
J gene: TRBJ1-1
CDR3 DNA: TGTGCCAGCAGTCCTAACTTGAACACTGAAGCTTTCTTT
CDR3 protein: CASSPNLNTEAFF

D gene: -
V gene: TRBV27
clone size: few
J gene: TRBJ1-2
CDR3 DNA: TGTGCCAGCAGTTTATCTGGGAAATATCGTAGCTACACCTTC
CDR3 protein: CASSLSGKYRSYTF

D gene: TRBD2
V gene: TRBV29-1
clone size: many
J gene: TRBJ2-1
CDR3 DNA: TGCAGCGTTGCAGCGGGGGTCAATGAGCAGTTCTTC
CDR3 protein: CSVAAGVNEQFF

D gene: TRBD1
V gene: TRBV2
clone size: many
J gene: TRBJ1-2
CDR3 DNA: TGTGCCAAGGGACAGGACAACTATGGCTACACCTTC
CDR3 protein: CAKGQDNYGYTF

D gene: -
V gene: TRBV11-1
clone size: many
J gene: TRBJ2-7
CDR3 DNA: TGTGCCAGCAGCCCAGAGGAACTCCCGCACGAGCAGTACTTC
CDR3 protein: CASSPEELPHEQYF

D gene: -
V gene: TRBV11-1
clone size: -
J gene: TRBJ1-4
CDR3 DNA: TGTGCCAGCAGCTTAGGGGGACGGACGGGTGAAAAACTGTTTTTT
CDR3 protein: CASSLGGRTGEKLFF

D gene: TRBD1
V gene: TRBV10-1
clone size: few
J gene: TRBJ2-3
CDR3 DNA: TGCGCCAGCAGTGGCCACAGGGGGATCGGCACAGATACGCAGTATTTT
CDR3 protein: CASSGHRGIGTDTQYF

D gene: TRBD1
V gene: TRBV7-8
clone size: few
J gene: TRBJ2-1
CDR3 DNA: TGTGCCAGCAGCTTAGGGGACAGGGGGCAAGCCGAGTTCTTC
CDR3 protein: CASSLGDRGQAEFF

D gene: -
V gene: TRBV10-3
clone size: many
J gene: TRBJ2-7
CDR3 DNA: TGTGCCATCAGTACGGACAGTATCTTGGACGAGCAGTACTTC
CDR3 protein: CAISTDSILDEQYF

D gene: -
V gene: TRBV3-1
clone size: many
J gene: TRBJ2-1
CDR3 DNA: TGTGCCAGCAGCTCCCCCTCCCTCGACAATGAGCAGTTCTTC
CDR3 protein: CASSSPSLDNEQFF

D gene: -
V gene: TRBV28
clone size: many
J gene: TRBJ2-1
CDR3 DNA: TGTGCCAGCGGGTTCTCCTACAATGAGCAGTTCTTC
CDR3 protein: CASGFSYNEQFF

D gene: -
V gene: TRBV5-1
clone size: -
J gene: TRBJ2-7
CDR3 DNA: TGCGCCAGCTACCGCGAGGGAGTGCAGTACTTC
CDR3 protein: CASYREGVQYF

D gene: TRBD1
V gene: TRBV12-3/TRBV12-4
clone size: many
J gene: TRBJ1-1
CDR3 DNA: TGTGCCAGCAGCATGACAGGGTCTGGGACTTTCTTT
CDR3 protein: CASSMTGSGTFF

D gene: TRBD1
V gene: TRBV28
clone size: -
J gene: TRBJ2-2
CDR3 DNA: TGTGCCAGCAGTTTATGGGACAGGGTTTTCGTACCCGAGAACACCGGGGAGCTGTTTTTT
CDR3 protein: CASSLWDRVFVPENTGELFF

D gene: -
V gene: TRBV4-2
clone size: -
J gene: TRBJ1-4
CDR3 DNA: TGTGCCAGCAGCCAAGATAGACAACCAAATGAAAAACTGTTTTTT
CDR3 protein: CASSQDRQPNEKLFF

D gene: TRBD2
V gene: TRBV28
clone size: many
J gene: TRBJ2-5
CDR3 DNA: TGTGCCAGCATGGGACTAGCGGAAGAGACCCAGTACTTC
CDR3 protein: CASMGLAEETQYF

D gene: -
V gene: TRBV20-1
clone size: many
J gene: TRBJ2-7
CDR3 DNA: TGCAGTGCTAGAGATCTGATCGGTAGTCATCCCTACGAGCAGTACTTC
CDR3 protein: CSARDLIGSHPYEQYF

D gene: TRBD1
V gene: TRBV19
clone size: -
J gene: TRBJ1-2
CDR3 DNA: TGTGCCAGTAGTACGCGAACAGGGGGGGAGAACTATGGCTACACCTTC
CDR3 protein: CASSTRTGGENYGYTF

D gene: TRBD2
V gene: TRBV11-2
clone size: few
J gene: TRBJ2-1
CDR3 DNA: TGTGCCAGCAGCCGCGTACTAGCGGGGGCACCCGGGGGGAACAATGAGCAGTTCTTC
CDR3 protein: CASSRVLAGAPGGNNEQFF

D gene: -
V gene: TRBV20-1
clone size: many
J gene: TRBJ2-7
CDR3 DNA: TGCAGTGCTCGCCCGACAGGCCAGTTCTACGAGCAGTACTTC
CDR3 protein: CSARPTGQFYEQYF

D gene: TRBD1
V gene: TRBV18
clone size: many
J gene: TRBJ2-7
CDR3 DNA: TGTGCCAGCTCACCACCTGGGACAGGGGGAATCAACGAGCAGTACTTC
CDR3 protein: CASSPPGTGGINEQYF

D gene: TRBD1
V gene: TRBV15
clone size: many
J gene: TRBJ2-7
CDR3 DNA: TGTGCCACCAGCAGAGATCTCACAGGGGCTTTCTCTCGCGAGCAGTACTTC
CDR3 protein: CATSRDLTGAFSREQYF

D gene: -
V gene: TRBV29-1
clone size: -
J gene: TRBJ1-1
CDR3 DNA: TGCAGCGTCAAACAGGGAATCACTGAAGCTTTCTTT
CDR3 protein: CSVKQGITEAFF

D gene: -
V gene: TRBV28
clone size: many
J gene: TRBJ2-2
CDR3 DNA: TGTGCCAGCAGTCCCCCCCGGGAGTGGAGCGGGGAGCTGTTTTTT
CDR3 protein: CASSPPREWSGELFF

D gene: TRBD1
V gene: TRBV6-2/TRBV6-3
clone size: -
J gene: TRBJ1-1
CDR3 DNA: TGTGCCAGCACCACGGGTACAGGGGGGGCTTACACTGAAGCTTTCTTT
CDR3 protein: CASTTGTGGAYTEAFF

D gene: -
V gene: TRBV9
clone size: once
J gene: TRBJ2-3
CDR3 DNA: TGTGCCAGCAGCGTAGATCTATCGGGCACAGATACGCAGTATTTT
CDR3 protein: CASSVDLSGTDTQYF

D gene: TRBD2
V gene: TRBV20-1
clone size: few
J gene: TRBJ2-7
CDR3 DNA: TGCAGTGCTAGGCCGGGACTAGCGGGAGGGTCTTCCTACGAGCAGTACTTC
CDR3 protein: CSARPGLAGGSSYEQYF

D gene: TRBD1
V gene: TRBV6-1
clone size: few
J gene: TRBJ1-5
CDR3 DNA: TGTGCCAGCAGTAAGGGACAGGGCATTGAGCCCCAGCATTTT
CDR3 protein: CASSKGQGIEPQHF

D gene: -
V gene: TRBV11-1
clone size: many
J gene: TRBJ2-7
CDR3 DNA: TGTGCCAGCAAGTCTCATTCCTACGAGCAGTACTTC
CDR3 protein: CASKSHSYEQYF

D gene: -
V gene: TRBV2
clone size: -
J gene: TRBJ2-6
CDR3 DNA: TGTGCCAGCAGGAGAGGGGGGCGCGGCTCTGGGGCCAACGTCCTGACTTTC
CDR3 protein: CASRRGGRGSGANVLTF

D gene: TRBD1
V gene: TRBV29-1
clone size: -
J gene: TRBJ2-2
CDR3 DNA: TGCAGCGTTACTACAGGGGGTTATACCGGGGAGCTGTTTTTT
CDR3 protein: CSVTTGGYTGELFF

D gene: TRBD1
V gene: TRBV20-1
clone size: few
J gene: TRBJ1-4
CDR3 DNA: TGCAGTGCTCGGGACAGGGGGCATGAAAAACTGTTTTTT
CDR3 protein: CSARDRGHEKLFF

D gene: TRBD1
V gene: TRBV10-1
clone size: many
J gene: TRBJ1-1
CDR3 DNA: TGCGCCAGCAGTGCCGGGACAGATCTCCGGCGGAGTTTCTTT
CDR3 protein: CASSAGTDLRRSFF

D gene: -
V gene: TRBV5-1
clone size: many
J gene: TRBJ2-1
CDR3 DNA: TGCGCCAGCAGCTTGGTTGTAGGATCCTACAATGAGCAGTTCTTC
CDR3 protein: CASSLVVGSYNEQFF

D gene: TRBD2
V gene: TRBV24-1
clone size: many
J gene: TRBJ2-1
CDR3 DNA: TGTGCCACCAGTGATTCCGGGACTAGCGGGAGCGATGAGCAGTTCTTC
CDR3 protein: CATSDSGTSGSDEQFF

D gene: TRBD2
V gene: TRBV6-1
clone size: few
J gene: TRBJ2-2
CDR3 DNA: TGTGCCAGCAGCTCCGGACTAGCGGGAATAGACACCGGGGAGCTGTTTTTT
CDR3 protein: CASSSGLAGIDTGELFF

D gene: -
V gene: TRBV28
clone size: once
J gene: TRBJ2-7
CDR3 DNA: TGTGCCAGCAGTTTATTTAGAGAGGCGTTCGAGCAGTACTTC
CDR3 protein: CASSLFREAFEQYF

D gene: TRBD2
V gene: TRBV20-1
clone size: few
J gene: TRBJ2-1
CDR3 DNA: TGCAGTGCTAGAGTTGGGACTAGCGGGGGTTCCTACAATGAGCAGTTCTTC
CDR3 protein: CSARVGTSGGSYNEQFF

D gene: -
V gene: TRBV27
clone size: many
J gene: TRBJ2-1
CDR3 DNA: TGTGCCAGCACTCAACTCCGGGGGAATGACAATGAGCAGTTCTTC
CDR3 protein: CASTQLRGNDNEQFF

D gene: -
V gene: TRBV18
clone size: few
J gene: TRBJ2-5
CDR3 DNA: TGTGCCAGCTCACCACCCATCCGGCTGAATCAAGAGACCCAGTACTTC
CDR3 protein: CASSPPIRLNQETQYF

D gene: -
V gene: TRBV5-1
clone size: few
J gene: TRBJ2-3
CDR3 DNA: TGCGCCAGCAGCCCGATGACAACAGATACGCAGTATTTT
CDR3 protein: CASSPMTTDTQYF

D gene: -
V gene: TRBV4-1
clone size: -
J gene: TRBJ2-1
CDR3 DNA: TGCGCCAGCAGCCAGGGGGGCCAACCCTACAATGAGCAGTTCTTC
CDR3 protein: CASSQGGQPYNEQFF

D gene: -
V gene: TRBV2
clone size: many
J gene: TRBJ2-1
CDR3 DNA: TGTGCCAGCAGGGCCCGGACTGGGTACAATGAGCAGTTCTTC
CDR3 protein: CASRARTGYNEQFF

D gene: TRBD1
V gene: TRBV6-5
clone size: many
J gene: TRBJ1-2
CDR3 DNA: TGTGCCAGCAGTTACGGCACAGGGGCAGGAGGCTACACCTTC
CDR3 protein: CASSYGTGAGGYTF

D gene: TRBD2
V gene: TRBV7-3
clone size: -
J gene: TRBJ2-5
CDR3 DNA: TGTGCCAGCAGCGGGACTAGCGGGAGTGAGACCCAGTACTTC
CDR3 protein: CASSGTSGSETQYF

D gene: -
V gene: TRBV5-1
clone size: many
J gene: TRBJ2-1
CDR3 DNA: TGCGCCAGCAGCCCTACCATCTCAAGCTCCTACAATGAGCAGTTCTTC
CDR3 protein: CASSPTISSSYNEQFF